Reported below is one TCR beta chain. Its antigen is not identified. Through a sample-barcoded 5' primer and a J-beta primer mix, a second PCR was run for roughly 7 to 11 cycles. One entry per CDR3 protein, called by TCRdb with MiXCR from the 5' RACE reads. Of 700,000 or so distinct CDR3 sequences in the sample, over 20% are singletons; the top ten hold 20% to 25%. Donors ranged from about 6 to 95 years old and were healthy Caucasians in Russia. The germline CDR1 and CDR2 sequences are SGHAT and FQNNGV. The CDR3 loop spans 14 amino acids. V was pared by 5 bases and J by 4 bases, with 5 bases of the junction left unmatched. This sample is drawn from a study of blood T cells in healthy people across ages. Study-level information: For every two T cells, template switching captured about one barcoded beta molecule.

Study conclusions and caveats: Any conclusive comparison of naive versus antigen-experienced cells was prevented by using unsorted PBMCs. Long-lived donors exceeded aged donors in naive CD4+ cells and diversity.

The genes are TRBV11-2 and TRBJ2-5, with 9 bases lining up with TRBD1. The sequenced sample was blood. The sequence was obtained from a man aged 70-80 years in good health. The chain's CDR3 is CASSQNRGRETQYF. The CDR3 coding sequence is TGTGCCAGCAGCCAAAACAGGGGGCGAGAGACCCAGTACTTC.